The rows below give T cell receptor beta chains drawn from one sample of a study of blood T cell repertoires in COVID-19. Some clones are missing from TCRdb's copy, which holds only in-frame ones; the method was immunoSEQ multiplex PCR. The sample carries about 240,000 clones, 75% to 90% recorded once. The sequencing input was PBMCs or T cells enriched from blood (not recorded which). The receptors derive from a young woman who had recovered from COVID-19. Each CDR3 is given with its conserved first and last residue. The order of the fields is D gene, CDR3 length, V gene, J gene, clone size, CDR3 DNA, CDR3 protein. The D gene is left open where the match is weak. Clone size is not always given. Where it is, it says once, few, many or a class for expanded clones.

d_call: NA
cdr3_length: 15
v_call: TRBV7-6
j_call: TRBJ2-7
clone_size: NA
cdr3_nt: TGTGCCAGCAGCTTAGGTTTTGGGACACAGTACGAGCAGTACTTC
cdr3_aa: CASSLGFGTQYEQYF

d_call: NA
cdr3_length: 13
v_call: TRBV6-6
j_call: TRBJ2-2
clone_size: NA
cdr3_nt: TGTGCCAGCAGGGCACTATCCGGCGGGGAGCTGTTTTTT
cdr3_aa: CASRALSGGELFF

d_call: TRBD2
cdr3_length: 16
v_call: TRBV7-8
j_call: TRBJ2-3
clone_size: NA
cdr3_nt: TGTGCCAGCAGCTTAAAGGGACTACCCCGCCCAGATACGCAGTATTTT
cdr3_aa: CASSLKGLPRPDTQYF

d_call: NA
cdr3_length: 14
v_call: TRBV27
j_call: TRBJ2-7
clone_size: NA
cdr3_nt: TGTGCCAGCAGTTTATTCGCGGGCCTGGGGGAGCAGTACTTC
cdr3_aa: CASSLFAGLGEQYF

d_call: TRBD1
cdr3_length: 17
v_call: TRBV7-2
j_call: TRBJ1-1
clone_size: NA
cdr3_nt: TGTGCCAGCAAAAAAGACAGGGGGGCGGGGCAGAACACTGAAGCTTTCTTT
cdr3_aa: CASKKDRGAGQNTEAFF

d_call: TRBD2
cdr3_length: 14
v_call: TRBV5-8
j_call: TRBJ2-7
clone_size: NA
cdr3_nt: TGTGCCAGCAGCTTGCAGGGAGGGCCGGTCGAGCAGTACTTC
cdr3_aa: CASSLQGGPVEQYF

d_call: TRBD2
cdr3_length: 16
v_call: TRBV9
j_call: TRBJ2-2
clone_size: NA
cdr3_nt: TGTGCCAGCAGCGTAAGGGCGGGAGCGGGCACCGGGGAGCTGTTTTTT
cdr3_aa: CASSVRAGAGTGELFF

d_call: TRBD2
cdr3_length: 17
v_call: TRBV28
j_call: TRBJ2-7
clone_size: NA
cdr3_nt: TGTGCCAGCAGTTTAACCCTAGCGGGAGAGAGCTCCTACGAGCAGTACTTC
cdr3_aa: CASSLTLAGESSYEQYF

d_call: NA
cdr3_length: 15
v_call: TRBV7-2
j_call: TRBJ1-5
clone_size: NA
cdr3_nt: TGTGCCAGCAGCCCCGAGGGTGGACAGCATCAGCCCCAGCATTTT
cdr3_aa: CASSPEGGQHQPQHF

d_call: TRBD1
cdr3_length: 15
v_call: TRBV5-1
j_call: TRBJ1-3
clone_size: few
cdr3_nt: TGCGCCAGCAGCCCACAGGGGTCCTCTGGAAACACCATATATTTT
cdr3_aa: CASSPQGSSGNTIYF

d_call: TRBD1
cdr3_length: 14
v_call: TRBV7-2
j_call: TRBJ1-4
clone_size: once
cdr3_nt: TGTGCCAGCAGCTTAAGGGGGCTCGGAGAAAAACTGTTTTTT
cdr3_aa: CASSLRGLGEKLFF

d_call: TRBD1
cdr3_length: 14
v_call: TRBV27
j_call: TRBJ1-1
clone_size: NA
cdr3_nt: TGTGCCAGCAGACGACAGGGTCTGAACACTGAAGCTTTCTTT
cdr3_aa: CASRRQGLNTEAFF

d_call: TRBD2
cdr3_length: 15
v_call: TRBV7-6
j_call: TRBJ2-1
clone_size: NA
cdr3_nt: TGTGCCAGCAGCTTTGCTAGCGGGAGTGTCAATGAGCAGTTCTTC
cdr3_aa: CASSFASGSVNEQFF

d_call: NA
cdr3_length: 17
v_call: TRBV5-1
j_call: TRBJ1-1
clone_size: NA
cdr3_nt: TGCGCCAGCAGCTTAGGCCCCCCAGGGATCATGAACACTGAAGCTTTCTTT
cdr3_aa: CASSLGPPGIMNTEAFF

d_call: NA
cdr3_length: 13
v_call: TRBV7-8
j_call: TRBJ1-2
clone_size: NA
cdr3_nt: TGTGCCAGCAGCCCCGACAGGAACTATGGCTACACCTTC
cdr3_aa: CASSPDRNYGYTF

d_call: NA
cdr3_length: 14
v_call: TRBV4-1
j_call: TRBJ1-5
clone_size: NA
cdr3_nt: TGCGCCAGCAGCCAAGTAATCTTGACCGGGACAAGGCATTTT
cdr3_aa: CASSQVILTGTRHF

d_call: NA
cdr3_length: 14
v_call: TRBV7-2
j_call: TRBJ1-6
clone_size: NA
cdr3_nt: TGTGCCAGCAGCCCAGGGGTCGTTAATTCACCCCTCCACTTT
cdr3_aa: CASSPGVVNSPLHF

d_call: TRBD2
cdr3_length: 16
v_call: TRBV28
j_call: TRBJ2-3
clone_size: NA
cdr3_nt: TGTGCCAGCAGGGGACTAGCGGGAGGGCCGACAGATACGCAGTATTTT
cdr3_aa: CASRGLAGGPTDTQYF

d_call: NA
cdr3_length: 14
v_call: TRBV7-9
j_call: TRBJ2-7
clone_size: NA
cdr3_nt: TGTGCCAGCAGCTTCACAGGCCTCTCCTACGAGCAGTACTTC
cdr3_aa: CASSFTGLSYEQYF

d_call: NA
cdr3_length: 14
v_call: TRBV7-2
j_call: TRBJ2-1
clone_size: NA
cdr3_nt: TGTGCCAGCAGCTCCGACTTTTCCTACAATGAGCAGTTCTTC
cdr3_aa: CASSSDFSYNEQFF

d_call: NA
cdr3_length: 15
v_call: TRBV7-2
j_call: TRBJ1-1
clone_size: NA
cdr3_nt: TGTGCCAGCAGCTCCGATTACCCCCCGGGCACTGAAGCTTTCTTT
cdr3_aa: CASSSDYPPGTEAFF

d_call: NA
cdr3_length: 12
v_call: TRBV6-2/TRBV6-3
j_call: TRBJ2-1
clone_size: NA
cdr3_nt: TGTGCCAGCAGTTACTCGCAAGCGCAGCAGTTCTTC
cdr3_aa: CASSYSQAQQFF